This T cell receptor beta chain comes out of a study of response to subunit inactivated influenza vaccine. Study-level results: Authors suggested each seasonal flu vaccination may recruit only limited numbers of new T cells.

This clonotype was observed a few times. Its antigen is currently unknown. CDR1 SGHTA and CDR2 FQGNSA come from the germline V gene. The CDR3 extends over 12 amino acids. Trimming removed 3 bases from V and 9 bases from J, with 9 bases in between. TCRdb reanalysed the RT-PCR reads using MiXCR and keeps one entry per CDR3 protein. The sample has some 500,000 distinct CDR3 sequences; approximately 17% are singletons. The source material was CD4+ T cells sorted from PBMCs, sampled less than 25 months after vaccination. The V gene is TRBV7-2, the J gene TRBJ2-1, with D unresolved. The clonotype originates from a man aged 50 to 69 who received an inactivated influenza vaccine. Here the CDR3 reads CASSFELGEQFF. As DNA, the CDR3 is TGTGCCAGCAGCTTTGAGCTCGGTGAGCAGTTCTTC.